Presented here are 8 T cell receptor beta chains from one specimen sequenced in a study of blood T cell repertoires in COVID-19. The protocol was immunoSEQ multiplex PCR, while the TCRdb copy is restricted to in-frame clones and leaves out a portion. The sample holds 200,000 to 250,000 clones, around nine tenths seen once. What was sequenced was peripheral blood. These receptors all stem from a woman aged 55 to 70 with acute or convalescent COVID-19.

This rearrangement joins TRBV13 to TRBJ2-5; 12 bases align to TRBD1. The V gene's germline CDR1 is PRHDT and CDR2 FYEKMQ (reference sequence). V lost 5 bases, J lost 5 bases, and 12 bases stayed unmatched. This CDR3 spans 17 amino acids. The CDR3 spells CASSPTGTGGAWETQYF. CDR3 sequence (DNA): TGTGCCAGCAGCCCCACCGGGACAGGGGGCGCCTGGGAGACCCAGTACTTC.

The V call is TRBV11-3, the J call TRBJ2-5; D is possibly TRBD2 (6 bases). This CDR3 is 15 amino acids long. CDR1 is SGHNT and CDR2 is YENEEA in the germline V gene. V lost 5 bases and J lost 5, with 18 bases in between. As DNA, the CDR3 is TGTGCCAGCAGCCCGACGGGGGTCTCAGGGGAGACCCAGTACTTC. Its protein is CASSPTGVSGETQYF.

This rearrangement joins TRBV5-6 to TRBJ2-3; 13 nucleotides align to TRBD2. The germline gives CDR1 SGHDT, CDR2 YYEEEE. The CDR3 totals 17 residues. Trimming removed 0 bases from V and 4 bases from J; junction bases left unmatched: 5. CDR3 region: CASSLALAGGVADTQYF. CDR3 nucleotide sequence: TGTGCCAGCAGCTTGGCACTAGCGGGAGGGGTAGCAGATACGCAGTATTTT.

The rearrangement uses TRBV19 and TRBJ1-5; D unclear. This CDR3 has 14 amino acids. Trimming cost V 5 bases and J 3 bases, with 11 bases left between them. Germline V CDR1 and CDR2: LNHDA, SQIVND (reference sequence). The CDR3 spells CASSFSGFNQPQHF. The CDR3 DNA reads TGTGCCAGTAGTTTTTCCGGGTTCAATCAGCCCCAGCATTTT.

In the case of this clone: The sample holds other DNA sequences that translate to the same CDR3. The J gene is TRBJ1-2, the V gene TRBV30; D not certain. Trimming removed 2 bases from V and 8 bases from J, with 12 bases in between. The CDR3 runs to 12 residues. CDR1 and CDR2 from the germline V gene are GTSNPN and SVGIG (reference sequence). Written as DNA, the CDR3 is TGTGCCTGGAGTCTCCAGTCTGGCGGCTACACCTTC. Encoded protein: CAWSLQSGGYTF.

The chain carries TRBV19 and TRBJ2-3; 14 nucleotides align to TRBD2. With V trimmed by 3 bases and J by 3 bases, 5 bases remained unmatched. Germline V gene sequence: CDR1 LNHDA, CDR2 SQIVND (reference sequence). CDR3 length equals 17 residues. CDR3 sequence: CASSIGTSGSGTDTQYF. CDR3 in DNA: TGTGCCAGTAGTATCGGGACTAGCGGGAGTGGGACAGATACGCAGTATTTT.

The CDR3 region has the DNA TGTGCCAGCAGCCCTCTCCACGAGCAGTACTTC. Translation gives CASSPLHEQYF. The rearrangement uses TRBV11-2 and TRBJ2-7; D is ambiguous. The CDR3 is 11 amino acids. Germline V gene data show CDR1 as SGHAT and CDR2 as FQNNGV. With 5 bases removed from V and 5 bases from J, the gap between germline ends came to 7 bases.

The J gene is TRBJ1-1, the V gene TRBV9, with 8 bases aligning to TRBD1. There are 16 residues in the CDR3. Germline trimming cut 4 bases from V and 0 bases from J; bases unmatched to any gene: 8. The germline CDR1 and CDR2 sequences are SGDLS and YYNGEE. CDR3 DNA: TGTGCCAGCAGCACCTCCGGGACAGGAATGAACACTGAAGCTTTCTTT. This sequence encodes CASSTSGTGMNTEAFF.